These 23 T cell receptor beta chains originate from one sample sequenced in a study of blood T cell repertoires in COVID-19. Assay: immunoSEQ multiplex PCR; the TCRdb copy retains only in-frame clones and omits some. The repertoire has 250,000 to 350,000 clones, roughly nine tenths of them found once; the top ten carry about 2.2%. The sequencing input was peripheral blood. Receptor source: a woman aged 45 to 65 who had recovered from COVID-19.

The chain employs TRBV25-1 and TRBJ1-2, with 8 bases that match TRBD1. Germline V gives CDR1 MGHDK, CDR2 SYGVNS. This CDR3 spans 15 amino acids. After removal of 6 bases from V and 3 bases from J, the junction contained 9 bases not matched to a gene. The CDR3 here is CASRGQEAVDYGYTF. Here the CDR3 DNA reads TGTGCCAGCAGGGGACAGGAAGCCGTTGACTATGGCTACACCTTC.

The gene calls are TRBV5-4 and TRBJ2-1; D gene unclear. Germline CDR1 SGHNT, CDR2 YYREEE (reference sequence). Trimming pared 0 bases from V and 6 bases from J, leaving 4 bases between. This CDR3 has 12 residues. Here the CDR3 DNA reads TGTGCCAGCAGCTTGGTATCCAATGAGCAGTTCTTC. The encoded protein is CASSLVSNEQFF. Full variable domain (outside the CDR3, taken from reference TRBV5-4 and TRBJ2-1): ETGVTQSPTHLIKTRGQQVTLRCSSQSGHNTVSWYQQALGQGPQFIFQYYREEENGRGNFPPRFSGLQFPNYSSELNVNALELDDSALYLCASSLVSNEQFFGPGTRLTVL.

This clone showed up just once. The chain has TRBV25-1 and TRBJ1-6; D may be TRBD1 (5 bases). The germline V gene has CDR1 MGHDK and CDR2 SYGVNS. The CDR3 has 13 residues. Trimming stripped 9 bases from V and 3 bases from J, with 9 bases between. CDR3 DNA sequence: TGTGCCAGTCACGACAGCTATAATTCACCCCTCCACTTT. This translates into CASHDSYNSPLHF.

CDR3 in amino acids: CASSPTGTGPSSYEQYF. For the CDR3, the DNA is TGTGCCAGCAGTCCCACCGGGACAGGGCCCAGCTCCTACGAGCAGTACTTC. The chain employs TRBV27 and TRBJ2-7, with 9 bases that match TRBD1. The junction had 11 bases not matched to a gene; V was cut back by 5 bases and J by 0 bases. The CDR3 covers 17 residues. CDR1 and CDR2 from the germline V gene are MNHEY and SMNVEV (reference sequence).

The chain joins TRBV28 to TRBJ1-1; D is unresolved. Trimming left V 6 bases short and J 11 bases short, with 16 bases between. This CDR3 is 12 amino acids long. Germline CDR1 reads MDHEN; CDR2 reads SYDVKM. This CDR3 reads CASSLAGFWAFF. The CDR3 DNA follows: TGTGCCAGCAGCTTAGCCGGGTTCTGGGCTTTCTTT.

J is TRBJ2-1 and V is TRBV30; TRBD1 agrees at 9 bases. The CDR3 totals 15 residues. V lost 2 bases, J lost 2 bases, and 4 bases stayed unmatched. CDR1 GTSNPN and CDR2 SVGIG come from the germline V gene (reference sequence). CDR3 bases: TGTGCCTGGAGTCGACGACAGGGGGCCTACAATGAGCAGTTCTTC. As protein: CAWSRRQGAYNEQFF.

The CDR3 sequence is CASSLFHRAGGTEQYF. The CDR3 DNA reads as TGTGCCAGCAGCTTATTTCATCGAGCGGGGGGGACCGAGCAGTACTTC. The V and J genes are TRBV13 and TRBJ2-7, with TRBD2 matching over 10 bases. Trimming at V came to 2 bases and at J to 6 bases, leaving 10 bases not matched to a gene. The CDR3 length is 16 residues. CDR1 and CDR2 (germline): PRHDT, FYEKMQ (reference sequence).

The rearrangement links TRBV19 to TRBJ2-2; TRBD2 matches at 7 bases. The CDR3 covers 14 residues. V was clipped by 4 bases and J by 3 bases; unmatched bases: 2. The V gene's germline CDR1 is LNHDA and CDR2 SQIVND (reference sequence). The CDR3 sequence: CASSKGLHTGELFF. CDR3 DNA: TGTGCCAGTAGTAAGGGACTACACACCGGGGAGCTGTTTTTT.

The V gene is TRBV7-8, the J gene TRBJ2-1, with D perhaps TRBD2 (6 bases). Trimming removed 1 base at V and 2 bases at J, with 9 bases between. There are 15 residues in the CDR3. Germline assignment: CDR1 SGHVS and CDR2 FQNEAQ. DNA of the CDR3: TGTGCCAGCAGCTTAGTCGGGACTGCCTACAATGAGCAGTTCTTC. Translated: CASSLVGTAYNEQFF. The full variable domain, in which reference TRBV7-8 and TRBJ2-1 provide the parts outside the CDR3, is GAGVSQSPRYKVAKRGQDVALRCDPISGHVSLFWYQQALGQGPEFLTYFQNEAQLDKSGLPSDRFFAERPEGSVSTLKIQRTQQEDSAVYLCASSLVGTAYNEQFFGPGTRLTVL.

The V call is TRBV2, the J call TRBJ2-5; TRBD1 is a possible D gene (5 bases). Germline CDR1 and CDR2: SNHLY and FYNNEI. The CDR3 has 13 residues. Trimming left V 8 bases short and J 8 bases short, with 18 bases between. CDR3 nucleotides: TGTGCCAGCTTGGGCCCAGGGAAGGGAACCCAGTACTTC. The encoded protein is CASLGPGKGTQYF.

The chain has TRBV9 and TRBJ1-1; maybe TRBD1 (5 bases). In germline, CDR1 is SGDLS, CDR2 YYNGEE. This CDR3 contains 15 residues. V shed 0 bases and J shed 0 bases, with 9 bases lying between them. In nucleotides, the CDR3 is TGTGCCAGCAGCGTAGGGGGGGTGATGAACACTGAAGCTTTCTTT. Encoded protein: CASSVGGVMNTEAFF.

This clone has just one count. The J gene is TRBJ2-7, the V gene TRBV7-2; 7 positions match TRBD1. The CDR3 contains 16 residues. Per germline, CDR1 SGHTA and CDR2 FQGNSA. J lost 5 bases, V lost 1 base, and 11 bases had no gene match. This CDR3 is CASSLVFSGGSNEQYF. The CDR3 DNA reads TGTGCCAGCAGCTTAGTCTTTTCAGGGGGTAGCAACGAGCAGTACTTC.

The chain combines TRBV30 with TRBJ2-2; TRBD2 matches at 7 bases. V lost 0 bases and J lost 6; bases outside the gene matches: 10. Germline assignment: CDR1 GTSNPN and CDR2 SVGIG (reference sequence). The CDR3 extends over 16 amino acids. In nucleotides, the CDR3 is TGTGCCTGGAGTGTACCTTGGAGGGAGGGCCCCGGGGAGCTGTTTTTT. This gives the protein CAWSVPWREGPGELFF.

In nucleotides, the CDR3 is TGTGCCAGCAGCGTAGACCTAGGCAGGGGGTCTGGCTACACCTTC. Protein: CASSVDLGRGSGYTF. The V and J genes are TRBV28 and TRBJ1-2; 7 bases agree with TRBD1. Per the germline V gene, CDR1 is MDHEN and CDR2 is SYDVKM. Trimming at V came to 6 bases and at J to 7 bases, leaving 14 bases not matched to a gene. The CDR3 consists of 15 residues.

The V gene is TRBV6-5, the J gene TRBJ2-7; 9 bases are shared with TRBD1. This CDR3 comprises 13 residues. Germline V gene sequence: CDR1 MNHEY, CDR2 SVGAGI. The ends lost 6 bases at V and 1 base at J; junction bases unmatched: 1. CDR3 residues: CASRGQGSYEQYF. The CDR3 DNA sequence: TGTGCCAGCAGGGGACAGGGATCCTACGAGCAGTACTTC.

The gene calls are TRBV28 and TRBJ2-7; 9 positions match TRBD2. CDR3 length: 14 amino acids. The germline V gene encodes CDR1 MDHEN and CDR2 SYDVKM. V was pared by 7 bases and J by 0 bases, with 4 bases of the junction left unmatched. In DNA, the CDR3 is TGTGCCAGCATTGTTAGCGGGAGCTCCTACGAGCAGTACTTC. Translated: CASIVSGSSYEQYF.

The V gene is TRBV6-4, the J gene TRBJ2-3, with 11 bases identical to TRBD2. V shed 3 bases, J shed 3 bases, and the junction held 5 bases outside the gene matches. The CDR3 runs 16 residues. In germline, CDR1 is MRHNA, CDR2 SNTAGT. In DNA, the CDR3 is TGTGCCAGCAGTGAGGTAGCGGGAGGGCCGACAGATACGCAGTATTTT. It codes for CASSEVAGGPTDTQYF.

V usage is TRBV24-1 and J usage is TRBJ1-2; TRBD1 matches 10 bases. J lost 4 bases, V lost 9 bases, and 16 bases had no gene match. This CDR3 is built from 17 residues. The germline gives CDR1 KGHDR, CDR2 SFDVKD. CDR3 sequence reads: CATANGTGVELRYGYTF. CDR3 in DNA: TGTGCCACCGCCAACGGGACAGGGGTGGAACTACGCTATGGCTACACCTTC.

The sample holds one count of this clone. The chain couples TRBV25-1 to TRBJ2-5; D not resolved. The germline V gene encodes CDR1 MGHDK and CDR2 SYGVNS. V was trimmed by 4 bases and J by 4 bases, leaving 4 bases between them. This CDR3 has 11 residues. CDR3 DNA: TGTGCCAGCAGTGCTCTAGAGACCCAGTACTTC. Its protein is CASSALETQYF.

The chain couples TRBV7-3 to TRBJ2-3, with TRBD2 matching over 9 bases. V was pared by 1 base and J by 2 bases, with 1 base of the junction left unmatched. In germline, CDR1 is SGHTA, CDR2 FQGTGA. The CDR3 totals 15 residues. The CDR3 loop is CASSLIAGATDTQYF. The CDR3 DNA reads as TGTGCCAGCAGCTTAATAGCGGGGGCCACAGATACGCAGTATTTT.

The chain is built from TRBV20-1 and TRBJ1-3, with D unresolved. Germline V gene data show CDR1 as DFQATT and CDR2 as SNEGSKA (reference sequence). CDR3 length: 15 residues. V was shortened by 3 bases and J by 0 bases, with 12 bases between the two germline ends. CDR3 sequence: CSASKPVVSGNTIYF. CDR3 coding DNA: TGCAGTGCTAGTAAGCCTGTCGTCTCTGGAAACACCATATATTTT.

The rearrangement joins TRBV7-8 to TRBJ1-1, with a tentative D call TRBD1 (5 bases). V was trimmed by 5 bases and J by 5 bases, leaving 9 bases between them. The germline CDR1 and CDR2 sequences are SGHVS and FQNEAQ. CDR3 size: 12 residues. The CDR3 spells CASSHGGTEAFF. CDR3 DNA sequence: TGTGCCAGCAGCCATGGGGGGACTGAAGCTTTCTTT.

The chain couples TRBV29-1 to TRBJ1-2; D is unclear. Trimming shortened V by 1 base and J by 4 bases, and 10 bases separated the two germline ends. The CDR3 has 13 amino acids. Germline loops: CDR1 SQVTM, CDR2 ANQGSEA. CDR3 in amino acids: CSVEGAGIYGYTF. The CDR3 region has the DNA TGCAGCGTTGAAGGGGCGGGGATCTATGGCTACACCTTC. The full variable domain, rest sourced from reference TRBV29-1 and TRBJ1-2, is SAVISQKPSRDICQRGTSLTIQCQVDSQVTMMFWYRQQPGQSLTLIATANQGSEATYESGFVIDKFPISRPNLTFSTLTVSNMSPEDSSIYLCSVEGAGIYGYTFGSGTRLTVV.